Presented here are 25 T cell receptor beta chains from one specimen sequenced in a study of spatial heterogeneity in lung cancer. Indicated time point: blood at routine non-recurrence follow-up after resection. Sequencing covered unsorted whole RNA taken from tumor, nontumor lung or frozen PBMC. TCRdb re-derived calls from the 5' RACE reads in MiXCR, one entry per CDR3 protein. The sample holds around 110,000 distinct CDR3 sequences, 9.5% to 15% seen once. The specimen was PBMCs, collected at follow-up. All receptors derive from a male donor with early-stage non-small cell lung cancer.

This clonotype was detected only a few times. The chain couples TRBV7-6 to TRBJ2-1, with 12 bases lining up with TRBD2. The CDR3 totals 16 residues. CDR1 and CDR2 from the germline V gene are SGHVS and FNYEAQ. V trimming: 1 base; J trimming: 6 bases; junction bases outside the gene matches: 4. The CDR3: CASSLGLAGGSNEQFF. In DNA form, the CDR3 reads TGTGCCAGCAGCTTAGGCCTAGCGGGGGGGAGCAATGAGCAGTTCTTC.

This clonotype has only a few counts. V gene TRBV4-2 combines with J gene TRBJ2-7; 9 bases match TRBD2. The CDR3 has 15 residues. In germline, CDR1 is LGHNA, CDR2 YNFKEQ. J lost 6 bases, V lost 0 bases, and 6 bases had no gene match. CDR3 in amino acids: CASSQDMKRGVEQYF. Written as DNA, the CDR3 is TGTGCCAGCAGCCAAGATATGAAGCGGGGGGTCGAGCAGTACTTC.

In its sample, this clonotype was seen many times. The chain couples TRBV28 to TRBJ1-2; 12 positions match TRBD1. The junction had 8 bases not matched to a gene; V was cut back by 5 bases and J by 7 bases. This CDR3 is 15 amino acids long. Germline V gene lookup returns CDR1 MDHEN and CDR2 SYDVKM. Here the CDR3 reads CASSPPGQGALGYTF. CDR3 DNA: TGTGCCAGCAGTCCGCCGGGACAGGGGGCGCTTGGCTACACCTTC.

This rearrangement joins TRBV5-5 to TRBJ2-7; D might be TRBD1 or TRBD2, each matching 6 bases. The CDR3 sequence is 15 residues long. The germline V and J ends were trimmed by 1 base and 2 bases, with 13 bases remaining between them. Germline V gene sequence: CDR1 SGHKS, CDR2 YYEKEE (reference sequence). CDR3 sequence: CASSLRGTLAYEQYF. The CDR3 region has the DNA TGTGCCAGCAGCTTGAGGGGGACTCTCGCCTACGAGCAGTACTTC.

This clonotype was seen many times. The CDR3 DNA reads as TGCAGCGCTGGGGACAGGAACACTGAAGCTTTCTTT. Translating it yields CSAGDRNTEAFF. The gene calls are TRBV29-1 and TRBJ1-1; 7 bases match TRBD1. Germline V lookup: CDR1 SQVTM, CDR2 ANQGSEA. The CDR3 covers 12 residues. V lost 7 bases to trimming and J lost 1 base; unmatched junction nucleotides: 3.

The J gene is TRBJ1-2, the V gene TRBV9; D gene uncertain. The CDR3 is made up of 14 amino acids. The germline V and J ends were trimmed by 2 bases and 0 bases, with 8 bases remaining between them. Per the germline V gene, CDR1 is SGDLS and CDR2 is YYNGEE. CDR3 loop: CASSVSTANYGYTF. The CDR3 bases are TGTGCCAGCAGCGTTTCGACCGCTAACTATGGCTACACCTTC.

The table lists this clonotype with a few counts. The rearrangement links TRBV5-1 to TRBJ2-3, with no clear D. Trimming left V 0 bases short and J 0 bases short, with 8 bases between. CDR1 and CDR2 (germline): SGHRS, YFSETQ. There are 15 residues in the CDR3. The CDR3 loop reads CASSLGRLSTDTQYF. In nucleotides, the CDR3 is TGCGCCAGCAGCTTGGGCAGACTGAGCACAGATACGCAGTATTTT. Full variable domain (missing parts from reference TRBV5-1 and TRBJ2-3): KAGVTQTPRYLIKTRGQQVTLSCSPISGHRSVSWYQQTPGQGLQFLFEYFSETQRNKGNFPGRFSGRQFSNSRSEMNVSTLELGDSALYLCASSLGRLSTDTQYFGPGTRLTVL.

This clonotype has just one count. The rearrangement joins TRBV28 to TRBJ1-1; D unresolved. The V gene lost 5 bases and the J gene lost 11 bases, with 12 bases spanning the gap. Germline V gives CDR1 MDHEN, CDR2 SYDVKM. The CDR3 runs to 11 residues. The CDR3 sequence is CASSKGAGAFF. CDR3 DNA: TGTGCCAGCAGTAAAGGCGCAGGCGCTTTCTTT.

There are many counts of this clonotype. The J gene is TRBJ1-2, the V gene TRBV28; 7 positions agree with TRBD1. V shed 2 bases and J 5 bases; nucleotides not matched to a gene: 2. CDR1 MDHEN and CDR2 SYDVKM come from the germline V gene. This CDR3 is built from 13 residues. The CDR3 sequence: CASSLRDSYGYTF. CDR3 coding DNA: TGTGCCAGCAGTTTAAGGGACAGTTATGGCTACACCTTC.

The sample holds many counts of this clonotype. V and J are TRBV10-1 and TRBJ2-2; no definite D call. Looked up from germline, CDR1 is WNHNN and CDR2 is SYGVQD (reference sequence). There are 13 residues in the CDR3. Trimming took 9 bases from V and 4 from J, leaving 12 bases between them. CDR3 loop: CASQTTLTGELFF. CDR3 coding DNA: TGCGCCAGTCAAACGACACTCACCGGGGAGCTGTTTTTT.

This clonotype was found many times. The rearrangement joins TRBV6-5 to TRBJ2-5; D is tentatively TRBD1 or TRBD2 (6 bases each). Deletions cut 0 bases from V and 3 bases from J, with 14 bases between. The CDR3 length is 16 residues. CDR1 and CDR2 from the germline V gene are MNHEY and SVGAGI. The CDR3 nucleotides are TGTGCCAGCAGTTACTCGGGGGGCTGGACGAAAGAGACCCAGTACTTC. This encodes CASSYSGGWTKETQYF.

This clonotype was counted between two and nine times. V and J are TRBV5-1 and TRBJ2-3; D remains unclear. CDR3 size: 16 residues. Germline loops: CDR1 SGHRS, CDR2 YFSETQ. Trimming shortened V by 2 bases and J by 2 bases, and 15 bases separated the two germline ends. CDR3 loop: CASSFQASLLTDTQYF. The CDR3, as DNA: TGCGCCAGCAGCTTTCAGGCAAGCCTCCTCACAGATACGCAGTATTTT.

The rearrangement uses TRBV28 and TRBJ2-3, with a possible D match to TRBD2 (5 bases). The CDR3 covers 15 residues. Germline CDR1 and CDR2: MDHEN and SYDVKM. V was pared by 4 bases and J by 1 base, with 12 bases between. The CDR3 DNA sequence: TGTGCCAGCAGTTCTCGGCCGCGGGGCACAGATACGCAGTATTTT. Translation gives CASSSRPRGTDTQYF.

This sequence joins TRBV12-3 or TRBV12-4 and TRBJ2-7, with D tentatively TRBD1 or TRBD2 (5 bases each). V was clipped by 7 bases and J by 4 bases, with 20 bases between them. CDR3 size: 15 residues. The CDR3 protein is CASTLSSGRGYEQYF. DNA for the CDR3: TGTGCCAGCACACTAAGCTCAGGGAGAGGATACGAGCAGTACTTC.

This clonotype was recorded at least ten times. V usage is TRBV19 and J usage is TRBJ2-3; weak D call: TRBD1 (6 bases). CDR3 length: 14 residues. CDR1 is LNHDA and CDR2 is SQIVND in the germline V gene (reference sequence). V shed 5 bases and J shed 5 bases, with 14 bases lying between them. DNA of the CDR3: TGTGCCAGTAGTGGACGGACAGCCCAAGATACGCAGTATTTT. Protein product: CASSGRTAQDTQYF.

The rearrangement joins TRBV7-8 to TRBJ2-5, with 8 bases that match TRBD2. Germline assignment: CDR1 SGHVS and CDR2 FQNEAQ. The CDR3 consists of 16 residues. The V segment lost 5 bases and the J segment 4 bases; nucleotides outside the gene matches: 12. Here the CDR3 reads CASSPGRGGQVETQYF. The CDR3 DNA reads TGTGCCAGCAGCCCGGGGCGCGGGGGGCAGGTAGAGACCCAGTACTTC.

The chain has TRBV4-2 and TRBJ2-2; D is possibly TRBD1 (6 bases). Germline loops: CDR1 LGHNA, CDR2 YNFKEQ. The CDR3 sequence is 13 residues long. Trimming removed 6 bases from V and 6 bases from J, with 11 bases in between. The CDR3 DNA is TGTGCCAGCAGTCGTACAGGGTCCGGGGAGCTGTTTTTT. Amino acid sequence: CASSRTGSGELFF.

There are a few counts of this clonotype. The chain employs TRBV9 and TRBJ2-3; D is ambiguous. Germline V lookup: CDR1 SGDLS, CDR2 YYNGEE. The CDR3 extends over 16 amino acids. Trimming removed 0 bases from V and 1 base from J, with 12 bases in between. The CDR3 DNA reads TGTGCCAGCAGCGTAGCTCCATTGTATGGCACAGATACGCAGTATTTT. This sequence encodes CASSVAPLYGTDTQYF.

The V gene is TRBV29-1, the J gene TRBJ2-2; TRBD1 matches at 7 bases. The CDR3 is 11 residues long. CDR1 is SQVTM, CDR2 ANQGSEA, per germline. V was pared by 7 bases and J by 8 bases, with 4 bases of the junction left unmatched. CDR3 sequence (DNA): TGCAGCGCAGGGGGACGAGGGGAGCTGTTTTTT. It encodes CSAGGRGELFF.

The sample holds many counts of this clonotype. This rearrangement joins TRBV30 to TRBJ1-4; D not resolved. CDR1 and CDR2 (germline): GTSNPN, SVGIG (reference sequence). V was trimmed by 3 bases and J by 8 bases, leaving 16 bases between them. This CDR3 region has 14 residues. The CDR3: CAWRSSGAGEKLFF. The CDR3 DNA reads as TGTGCCTGGAGGTCGAGTGGCGCCGGGGAAAAACTGTTTTTT.

Only a few counts were recorded for this clonotype. This chain uses TRBV5-1 with TRBJ1-1; no reliable D call. This CDR3 contains 14 residues. Between the trimmed V and J ends, which lost 4 bases and 1 base, there was a span of 11 bases. The V gene's germline CDR1 is SGHRS and CDR2 YFSETQ. CDR3 nucleotide sequence: TGCGCCAGCAGCAGTGGCCCAGCGAACACTGAAGCTTTCTTT. Encoded protein: CASSSGPANTEAFF. Complete variable domain (other parts from reference TRBV5-1 and TRBJ1-1): KAGVTQTPRYLIKTRGQQVTLSCSPISGHRSVSWYQQTPGQGLQFLFEYFSETQRNKGNFPGRFSGRQFSNSRSEMNVSTLELGDSALYLCASSSGPANTEAFFGQGTRLTVV.

This clonotype was counted many times. The chain carries TRBV7-9 and TRBJ2-1; D remains ambiguous. V lost 0 bases and J lost 6, with 3 bases in between. Germline V gene sequence: CDR1 SEHNR, CDR2 FQNEAQ (reference sequence). The CDR3 has 12 residues. As DNA, the CDR3 is TGTGCCAGCAGCTTAGCAGTCAATGAGCAGTTCTTC. Amino acid sequence: CASSLAVNEQFF.

This clonotype was recorded a few times. This rearrangement joins TRBV11-2 to TRBJ1-3; 11 bases are a match to TRBD1. Trimming took 5 bases from V and 3 from J; bases not matched to a gene: 6. The germline V gene has CDR1 SGHAT and CDR2 FQNNGV. The CDR3 has 16 residues. CDR3 sequence reads: CASSLTDRGLGNTIYF. CDR3 DNA sequence: TGTGCCAGCAGCCTGACGGACAGGGGGCTTGGAAACACCATATATTTT. The variable domain in full, with the rest retrieved from reference TRBV11-2 and TRBJ1-3, is EAGVAQSPRYKIIEKRQSVAFWCNPISGHATLYWYQQILGQGPKLLIQFQNNGVVDDSQLPKDRFSAERLKGVDSTLKIQPAKLEDSAVYLCASSLTDRGLGNTIYFGEGSWLTVV.

The gene calls are TRBV20-1 and TRBJ1-4, with D perhaps TRBD1 (5 bases). Per the germline V gene, CDR1 is DFQATT and CDR2 is SNEGSKA (reference sequence). Trimming stripped 0 bases from V and 8 bases from J, with 10 bases between. This CDR3 is 13 amino acids long. For the CDR3, the DNA is TGCAGTGCTAGAGAGGGGGGAGGAGAAAAACTGTTTTTT. It translates to CSAREGGGEKLFF.

Ten or more counts support this clonotype. The genes are TRBV7-8 and TRBJ2-2; 7 bases match TRBD2. J was trimmed by 6 bases and V by 5 bases; bases with no gene match: 6. The CDR3 runs 14 residues. CDR1 and CDR2 (germline): SGHVS, FQNEAQ. DNA of the CDR3: TGTGCCAGCAGCGGGGCGGGGGAATCCGGGGAGCTGTTTTTT. Protein product: CASSGAGESGELFF.